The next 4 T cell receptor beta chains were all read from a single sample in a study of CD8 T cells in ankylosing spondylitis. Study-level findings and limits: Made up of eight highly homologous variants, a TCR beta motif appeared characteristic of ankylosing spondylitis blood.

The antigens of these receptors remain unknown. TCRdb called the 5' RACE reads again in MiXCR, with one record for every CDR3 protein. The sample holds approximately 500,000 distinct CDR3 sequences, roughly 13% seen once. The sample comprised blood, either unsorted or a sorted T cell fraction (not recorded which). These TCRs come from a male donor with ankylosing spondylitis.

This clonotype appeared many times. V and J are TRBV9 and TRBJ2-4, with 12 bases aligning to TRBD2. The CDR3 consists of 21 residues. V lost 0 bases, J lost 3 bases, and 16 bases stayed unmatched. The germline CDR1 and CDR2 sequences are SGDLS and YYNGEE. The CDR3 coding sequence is TGTGCCAGCAGCGTAGGTTTCCCTAGCGGGAGGGCGGGGGAATACAAAAACATTCAGTACTTC. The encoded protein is CASSVGFPSGRAGEYKNIQYF.

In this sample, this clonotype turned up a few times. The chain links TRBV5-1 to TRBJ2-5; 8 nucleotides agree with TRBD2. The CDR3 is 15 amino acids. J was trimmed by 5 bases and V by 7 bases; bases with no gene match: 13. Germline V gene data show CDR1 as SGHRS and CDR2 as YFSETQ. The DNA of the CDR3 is TGCGCCAGCCGGCAGCGGGAGCTCTCCCCGGAGACCCAGTACTTC. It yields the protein CASRQRELSPETQYF.

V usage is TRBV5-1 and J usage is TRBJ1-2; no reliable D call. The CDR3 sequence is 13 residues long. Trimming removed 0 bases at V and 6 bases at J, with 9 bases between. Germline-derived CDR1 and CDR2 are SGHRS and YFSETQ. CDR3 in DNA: TGCGCCAGCAGCTTGGGCGGGGTTGATGGCTACACCTTC. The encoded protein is CASSLGGVDGYTF.

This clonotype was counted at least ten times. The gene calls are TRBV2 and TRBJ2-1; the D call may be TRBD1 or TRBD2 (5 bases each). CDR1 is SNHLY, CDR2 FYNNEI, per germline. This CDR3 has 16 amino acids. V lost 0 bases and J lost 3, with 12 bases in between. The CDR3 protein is CASSEAGPALYNEQFF. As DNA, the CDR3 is TGTGCCAGCAGTGAAGCGGGACCCGCGCTCTACAATGAGCAGTTCTTC. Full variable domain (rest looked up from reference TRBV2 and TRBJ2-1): EPEVTQTPSHQVTQMGQEVILRCVPISNHLYFYWYRQILGQKVEFLVSFYNNEISEKSEIFDDQFSVERPDGSNFTLKIRSTKLEDSAMYFCASSEAGPALYNEQFFGPGTRLTVL.